This entry lists 4 T cell receptor beta chains sequenced from one sample in a study of blood T cell repertoires in COVID-19. Using immunoSEQ multiplex PCR, the repertoire was profiled, and TCRdb retains in-frame clones only, with some absent. The repertoire consists of about 290,000 clones, with nearly 90% occurring once and the leading ten covering 11%. Sequenced input: peripheral blood. These receptor sequences come from a woman in her twenties or thirties with COVID-19, enrolled during active disease.

This clone was counted only a few times. The V call is TRBV25-1, the J call TRBJ1-6, with TRBD1 matching over 8 bases. The germline V gene has CDR1 MGHDK and CDR2 SYGVNS. This CDR3 is built from 15 residues. V was pared by 2 bases and J by 7 bases, with 4 bases of the junction left unmatched. CDR3 sequence (DNA): TGTGCCAGCAGTGAAAGCGACAGGGGCAATTCACCCCTCCACTTT. Translating it yields CASSESDRGNSPLHF.

This chain connects TRBV18 to TRBJ2-7; possible D gene TRBD2, 5 bases. Germline values: CDR1 KGHSH, CDR2 LQKENI. Trimming stripped 6 bases from V and 3 bases from J, with 21 bases between. There are 16 residues in the CDR3. The CDR3 is CASSPKVGRVFYEQYF. CDR3 sequence (DNA): TGTGCCAGCTCTCCGAAGGTGGGGAGAGTTTTCTACGAGCAGTACTTC.

The chain recombines TRBV5-6 with TRBJ1-5, with D perhaps matching TRBD1 (5 bases). Trimming removed 0 bases at V and 4 bases at J, with 8 bases between. The CDR3 runs 14 residues. CDR1 and CDR2 from the germline V gene are SGHDT and YYEEEE. CDR3 sequence (DNA): TGTGCCAGCAGCTTGGAAGGGGATAATCAGCCCCAGCATTTT. Amino acids: CASSLEGDNQPQHF.

CDR3 in amino acids: CASSFGQQGYVYEQYF. CDR3 bases: TGTGCCAGCAGCTTCGGTCAACAGGGGTATGTCTACGAGCAGTACTTC. V is TRBV7-8 and J is TRBJ2-7; 7 bases map to TRBD1. The germline gives CDR1 SGHVS, CDR2 FQNEAQ. The CDR3 totals 16 residues. J was trimmed by 3 bases and V by 3 bases; bases with no gene match: 11.